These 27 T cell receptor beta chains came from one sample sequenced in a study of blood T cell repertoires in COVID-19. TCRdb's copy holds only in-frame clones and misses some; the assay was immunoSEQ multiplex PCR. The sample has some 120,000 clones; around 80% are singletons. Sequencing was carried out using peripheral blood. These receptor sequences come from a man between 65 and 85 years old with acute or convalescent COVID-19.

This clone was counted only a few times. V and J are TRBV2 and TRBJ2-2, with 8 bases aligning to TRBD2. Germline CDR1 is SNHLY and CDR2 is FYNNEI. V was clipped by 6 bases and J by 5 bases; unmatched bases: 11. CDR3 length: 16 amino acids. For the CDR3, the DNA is TGTGCCAGCAGCTCCTCGGTCGGGGGGGCGACCGGGGAGCTGTTTTTT. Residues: CASSSSVGGATGELFF.

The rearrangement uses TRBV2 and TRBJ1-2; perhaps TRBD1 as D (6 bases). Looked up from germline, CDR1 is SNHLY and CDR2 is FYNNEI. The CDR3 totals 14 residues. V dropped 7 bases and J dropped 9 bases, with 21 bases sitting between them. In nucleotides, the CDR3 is TGTGCCAGCACCCCGGACAGCCCTAATGGACGCTACACCTTC. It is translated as CASTPDSPNGRYTF.

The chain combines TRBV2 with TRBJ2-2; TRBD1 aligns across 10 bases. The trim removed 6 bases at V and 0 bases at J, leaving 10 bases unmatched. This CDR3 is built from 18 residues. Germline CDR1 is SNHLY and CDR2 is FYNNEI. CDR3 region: CASRVPLTGGANTGELFF. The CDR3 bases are TGTGCCAGCAGAGTCCCCTTGACAGGGGGCGCGAACACCGGGGAGCTGTTTTTT.

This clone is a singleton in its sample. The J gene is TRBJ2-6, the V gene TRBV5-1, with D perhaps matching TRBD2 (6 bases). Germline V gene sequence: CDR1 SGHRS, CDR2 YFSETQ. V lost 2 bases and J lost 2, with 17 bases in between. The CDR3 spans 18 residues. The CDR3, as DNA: TGCGCCAGCAGCTTTGGGGACTTGCCCTCGCCTGGGGCCAACGTCCTGACTTTC. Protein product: CASSFGDLPSPGANVLTF.

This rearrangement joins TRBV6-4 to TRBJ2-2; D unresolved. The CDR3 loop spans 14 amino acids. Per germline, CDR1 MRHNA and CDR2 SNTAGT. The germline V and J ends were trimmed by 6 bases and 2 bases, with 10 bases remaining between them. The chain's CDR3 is CASSPRPNTGELFF. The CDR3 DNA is TGTGCCAGCAGCCCCAGGCCCAACACCGGGGAGCTGTTTTTT.

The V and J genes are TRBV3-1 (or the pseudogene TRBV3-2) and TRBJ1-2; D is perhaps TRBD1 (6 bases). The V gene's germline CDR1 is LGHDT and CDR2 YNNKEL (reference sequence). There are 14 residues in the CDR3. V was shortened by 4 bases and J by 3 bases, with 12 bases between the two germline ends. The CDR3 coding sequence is TGTGCCAGCAGCCCGTTGACAGGCTACTATGGCTACACCTTC. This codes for CASSPLTGYYGYTF.

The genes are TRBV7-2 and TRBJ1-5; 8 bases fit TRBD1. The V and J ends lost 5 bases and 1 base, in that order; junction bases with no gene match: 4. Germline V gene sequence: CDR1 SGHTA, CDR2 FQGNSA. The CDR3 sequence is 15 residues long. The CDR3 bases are TGTGCCAGCAGCCCACGGACAGGGAGCAATCAGCCCCAGCATTTT. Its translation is CASSPRTGSNQPQHF.

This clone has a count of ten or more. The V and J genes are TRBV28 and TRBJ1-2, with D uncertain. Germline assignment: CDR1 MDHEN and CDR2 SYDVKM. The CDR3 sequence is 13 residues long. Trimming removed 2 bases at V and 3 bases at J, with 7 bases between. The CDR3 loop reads CASSLVTHYGYTF. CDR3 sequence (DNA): TGTGCCAGCAGTTTAGTGACACACTATGGCTACACCTTC.

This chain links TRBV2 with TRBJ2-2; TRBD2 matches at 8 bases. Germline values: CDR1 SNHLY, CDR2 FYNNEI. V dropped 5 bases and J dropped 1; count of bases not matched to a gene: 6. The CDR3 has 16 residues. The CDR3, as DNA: TGTGCCAGCAGTTCCTCGGCGGGGGGGAACACCGGGGAGCTGTTTTTT. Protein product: CASSSSAGGNTGELFF.

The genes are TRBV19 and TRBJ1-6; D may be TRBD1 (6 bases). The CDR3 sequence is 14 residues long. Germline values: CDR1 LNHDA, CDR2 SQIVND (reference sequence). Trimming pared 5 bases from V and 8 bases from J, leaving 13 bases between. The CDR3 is CASSDRLRDSPLHF. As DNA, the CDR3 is TGTGCCAGTAGTGACAGGTTAAGGGATTCACCCCTCCACTTT.

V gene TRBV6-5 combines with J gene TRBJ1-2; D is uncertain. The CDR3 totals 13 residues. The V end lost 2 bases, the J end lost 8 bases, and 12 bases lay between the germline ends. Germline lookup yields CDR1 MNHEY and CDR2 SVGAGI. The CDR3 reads CASSYPGKGGYTF. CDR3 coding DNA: TGTGCCAGCAGTTACCCGGGGAAGGGAGGCTACACCTTC.

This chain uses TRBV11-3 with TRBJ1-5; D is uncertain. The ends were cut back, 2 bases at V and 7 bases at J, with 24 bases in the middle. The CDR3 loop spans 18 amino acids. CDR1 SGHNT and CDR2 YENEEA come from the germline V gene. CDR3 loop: CASSLSLWAARCQQPQHF. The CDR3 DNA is TGTGCCAGCAGCTTATCCCTGTGGGCAGCCCGATGTCAGCAGCCCCAGCATTTT.

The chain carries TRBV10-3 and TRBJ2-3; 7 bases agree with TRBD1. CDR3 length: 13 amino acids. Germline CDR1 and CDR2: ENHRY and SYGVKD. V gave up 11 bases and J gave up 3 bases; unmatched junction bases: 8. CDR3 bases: TGTGCCGTGACAGGGTCGGCTACAGATACGCAGTATTTT. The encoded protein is CAVTGSATDTQYF.

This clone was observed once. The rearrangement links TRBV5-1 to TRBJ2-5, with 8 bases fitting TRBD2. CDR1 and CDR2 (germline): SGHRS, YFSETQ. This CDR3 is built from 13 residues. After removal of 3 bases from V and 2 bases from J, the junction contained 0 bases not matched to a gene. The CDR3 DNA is TGCGCCAGCAGCTCGGGGGGGCAAGAGACCCAGTACTTC. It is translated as CASSSGGQETQYF.

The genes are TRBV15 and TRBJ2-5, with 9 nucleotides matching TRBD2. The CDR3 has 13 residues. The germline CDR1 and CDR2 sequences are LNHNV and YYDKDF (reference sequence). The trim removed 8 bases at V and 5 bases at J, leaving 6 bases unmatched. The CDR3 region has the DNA TGTGCCACCTCGAGCGGGGGGTGGGAGACCCAGTACTTC. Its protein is CATSSGGWETQYF. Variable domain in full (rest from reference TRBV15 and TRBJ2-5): DAMVIQNPRYQVTQFGKPVTLSCSQTLNHNVMYWYQQKSSQAPKLLFHYYDKDFNNEADTPDNFQSRRPNTSFCFLDIRSPGLGDTAMYLCATSSGGWETQYFGPGTRLLVL.

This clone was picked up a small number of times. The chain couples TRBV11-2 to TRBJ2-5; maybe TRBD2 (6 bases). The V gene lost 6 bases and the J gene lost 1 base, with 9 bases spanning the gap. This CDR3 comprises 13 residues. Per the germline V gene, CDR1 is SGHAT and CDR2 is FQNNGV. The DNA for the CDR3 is TGTGCCAGCAGTGGGGGAGGCCAAGAGACCCAGTACTTC. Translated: CASSGGGQETQYF. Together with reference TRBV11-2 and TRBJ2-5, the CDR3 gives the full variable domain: EAGVAQSPRYKIIEKRQSVAFWCNPISGHATLYWYQQILGQGPKLLIQFQNNGVVDDSQLPKDRFSAERLKGVDSTLKIQPAKLEDSAVYLCASSGGGQETQYFGPGTRLLVL.

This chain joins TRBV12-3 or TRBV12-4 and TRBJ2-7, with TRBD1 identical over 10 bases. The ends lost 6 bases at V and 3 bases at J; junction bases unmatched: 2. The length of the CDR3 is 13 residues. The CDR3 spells CASRRTGGYEQYF. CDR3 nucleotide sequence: TGTGCCAGCAGGCGGACAGGGGGCTACGAGCAGTACTTC.

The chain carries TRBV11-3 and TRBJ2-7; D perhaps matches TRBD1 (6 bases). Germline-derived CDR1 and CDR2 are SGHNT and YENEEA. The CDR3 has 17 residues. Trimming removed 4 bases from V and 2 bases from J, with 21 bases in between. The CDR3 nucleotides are TGTGCCAGCAGCTCACCACCGCTATGGGGGCCTCCCTACGAGCAGTACTTC. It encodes CASSSPPLWGPPYEQYF.

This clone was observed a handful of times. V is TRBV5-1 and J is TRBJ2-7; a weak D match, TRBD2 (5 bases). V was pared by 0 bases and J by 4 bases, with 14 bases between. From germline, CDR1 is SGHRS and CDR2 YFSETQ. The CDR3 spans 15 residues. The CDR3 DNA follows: TGCGCCAGCAGCTTGGGTGAGGGCCTGGGGTACGAGCAGTACTTC. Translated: CASSLGEGLGYEQYF.

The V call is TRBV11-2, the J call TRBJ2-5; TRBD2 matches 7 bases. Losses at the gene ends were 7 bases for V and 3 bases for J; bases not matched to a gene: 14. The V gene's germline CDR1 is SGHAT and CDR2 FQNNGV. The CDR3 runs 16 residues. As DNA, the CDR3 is TGTGCCAGCACCGTCAGCGGGGCCGGCTGGAAAGAGACCCAGTACTTC. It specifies CASTVSGAGWKETQYF.

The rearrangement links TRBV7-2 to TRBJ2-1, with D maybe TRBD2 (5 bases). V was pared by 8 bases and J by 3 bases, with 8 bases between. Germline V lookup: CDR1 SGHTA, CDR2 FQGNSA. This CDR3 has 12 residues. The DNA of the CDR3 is TGTGCCAGCTTCCGGGACTACAATGAGCAGTTCTTC. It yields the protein CASFRDYNEQFF.

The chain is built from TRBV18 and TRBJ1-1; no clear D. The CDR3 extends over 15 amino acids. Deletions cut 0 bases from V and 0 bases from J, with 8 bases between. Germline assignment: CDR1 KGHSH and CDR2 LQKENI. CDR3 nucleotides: TGTGCCAGCTCACCACCGAACAGTCTGAACACTGAAGCTTTCTTT. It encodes CASSPPNSLNTEAFF.

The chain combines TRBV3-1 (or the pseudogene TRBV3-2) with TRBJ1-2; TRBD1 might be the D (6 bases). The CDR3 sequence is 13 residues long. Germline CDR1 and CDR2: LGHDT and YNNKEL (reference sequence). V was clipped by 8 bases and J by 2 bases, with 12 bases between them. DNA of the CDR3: TGTGCCAGCGGACAGTCAATCAACTATGGCTACACCTTC. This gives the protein CASGQSINYGYTF.

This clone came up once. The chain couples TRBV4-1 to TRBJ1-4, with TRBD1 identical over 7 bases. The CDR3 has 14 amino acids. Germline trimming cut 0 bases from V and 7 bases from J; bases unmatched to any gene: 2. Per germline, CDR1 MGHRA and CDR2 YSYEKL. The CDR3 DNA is TGCGCCAGCAGCCAAGATTGGACAGGTGAAAAACTGTTTTTT. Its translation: CASSQDWTGEKLFF.

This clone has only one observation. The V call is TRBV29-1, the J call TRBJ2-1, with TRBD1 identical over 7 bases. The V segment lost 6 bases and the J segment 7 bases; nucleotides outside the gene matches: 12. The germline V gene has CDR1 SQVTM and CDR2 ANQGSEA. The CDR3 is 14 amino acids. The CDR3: CSVATGNGWNEQFF. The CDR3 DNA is TGCAGCGTCGCGACAGGGAATGGATGGAATGAGCAGTTCTTC.

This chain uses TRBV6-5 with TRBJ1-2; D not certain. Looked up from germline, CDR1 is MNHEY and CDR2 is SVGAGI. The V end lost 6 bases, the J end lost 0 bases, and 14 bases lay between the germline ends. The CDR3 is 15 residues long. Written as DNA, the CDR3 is TGTGCCAGCAGGGCGGCCACGGCTACTAACTATGGCTACACCTTC. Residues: CASRAATATNYGYTF.

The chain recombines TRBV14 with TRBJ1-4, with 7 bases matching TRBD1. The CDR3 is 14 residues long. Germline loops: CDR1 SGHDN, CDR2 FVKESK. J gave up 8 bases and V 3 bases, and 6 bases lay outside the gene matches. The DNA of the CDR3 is TGTGCCAGCAGCCACAACAGGGGACGGGAAAAACTGTTTTTT. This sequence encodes CASSHNRGREKLFF.